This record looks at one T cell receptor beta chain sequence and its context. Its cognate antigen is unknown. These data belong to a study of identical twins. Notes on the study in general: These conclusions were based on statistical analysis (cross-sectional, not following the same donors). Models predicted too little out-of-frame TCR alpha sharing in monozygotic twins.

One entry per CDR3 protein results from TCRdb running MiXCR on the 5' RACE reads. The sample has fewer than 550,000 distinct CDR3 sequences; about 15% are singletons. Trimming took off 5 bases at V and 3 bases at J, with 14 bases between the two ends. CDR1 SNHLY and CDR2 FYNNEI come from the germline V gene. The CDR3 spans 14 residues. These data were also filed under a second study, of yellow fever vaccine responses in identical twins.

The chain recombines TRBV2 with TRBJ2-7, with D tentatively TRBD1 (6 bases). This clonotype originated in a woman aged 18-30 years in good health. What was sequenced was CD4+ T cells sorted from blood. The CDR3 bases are TGTGCCAGCAGTATTGACAGGACCCTCTACGAGCAGTACTTC. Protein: CASSIDRTLYEQYF.